This TCR beta chain was sequenced in a study of tumor-infiltrating lymphocytes in localized non-small cell lung cancer. Study-wide results and caveats: Technical variation could not be separated from intratumor heterogeneity here.

Sequenced by immunoSEQ multiplex PCR; TCRdb stores in-frame clones only, minus some. The profile covers thousands of clones, with roughly 70% appearing a single time and around an eighth taken by the ten largest. With regard to this clone: The target antigen is unknown.

Sequenced input: lung tumor tissue. This receptor was taken from a human donor with non-small cell lung cancer.

The CDR3 here is CASSRTGTGFSGELFF. DNA for the CDR3: TGCGCCAGCAGCCGGACCGGGACAGGGTTCTCCGGGGAGCTGTTTTTT. The chain carries TRBV4-1 and TRBJ2-2, with 9 bases that match TRBD1. The CDR3 covers 16 residues. Germline lookup yields CDR1 MGHRA and CDR2 YSYEKL. Unmatched junction bases numbered 9, after V lost 4 bases and J lost 6 bases.